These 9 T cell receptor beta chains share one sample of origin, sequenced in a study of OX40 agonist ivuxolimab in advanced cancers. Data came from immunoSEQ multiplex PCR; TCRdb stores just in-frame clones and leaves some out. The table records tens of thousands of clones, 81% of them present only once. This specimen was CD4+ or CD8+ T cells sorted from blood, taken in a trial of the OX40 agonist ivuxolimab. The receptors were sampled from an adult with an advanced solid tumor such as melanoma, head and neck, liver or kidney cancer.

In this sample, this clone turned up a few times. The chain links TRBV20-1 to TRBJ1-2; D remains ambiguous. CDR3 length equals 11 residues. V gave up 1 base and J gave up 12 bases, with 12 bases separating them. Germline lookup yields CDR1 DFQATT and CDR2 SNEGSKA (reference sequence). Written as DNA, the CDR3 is TGCAGTGCTAGAGGACAAGCACAAAACACCTTC. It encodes CSARGQAQNTF.

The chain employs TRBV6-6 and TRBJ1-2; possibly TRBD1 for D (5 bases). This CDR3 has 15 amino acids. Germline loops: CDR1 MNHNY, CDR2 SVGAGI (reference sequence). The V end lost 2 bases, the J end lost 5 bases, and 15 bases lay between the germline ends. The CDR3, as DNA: TGTGCCAGCAGTTACCCCGACGGGGGGGTTTATGGCTACACCTTC. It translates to CASSYPDGGVYGYTF.

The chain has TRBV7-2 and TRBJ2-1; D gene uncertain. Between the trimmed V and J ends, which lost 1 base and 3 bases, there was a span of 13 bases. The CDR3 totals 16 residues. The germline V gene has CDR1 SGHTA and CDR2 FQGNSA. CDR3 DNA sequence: TGTGCCAGCAGCTTAGAAGTGCGTTACCGCTACAATGAGCAGTTCTTC. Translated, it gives CASSLEVRYRYNEQFF.

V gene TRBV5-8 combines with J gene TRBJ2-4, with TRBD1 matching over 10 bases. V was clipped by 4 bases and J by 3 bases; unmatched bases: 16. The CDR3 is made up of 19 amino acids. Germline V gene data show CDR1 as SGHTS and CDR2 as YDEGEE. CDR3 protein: CASSVTPRQGAKGKNIQYF. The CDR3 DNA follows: TGTGCCAGCAGCGTTACCCCCAGACAGGGGGCCAAGGGCAAAAACATTCAGTACTTC. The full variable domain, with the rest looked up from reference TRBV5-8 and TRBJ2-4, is EAGVTQSPTHLIKTRGQQATLRCSPISGHTSVYWYQQALGLGLQFLLWYDEGEERNRGNFPPRFSGRQFPNYSSELNVNALELEDSALYLCASSVTPRQGAKGKNIQYFGAGTRLSVL.

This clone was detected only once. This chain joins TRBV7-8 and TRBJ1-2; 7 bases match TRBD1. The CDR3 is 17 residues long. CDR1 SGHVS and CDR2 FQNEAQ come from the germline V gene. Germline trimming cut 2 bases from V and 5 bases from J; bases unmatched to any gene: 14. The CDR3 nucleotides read TGTGCCAGCAGCTTAATGGAGGGGGCGGTTTTGGGTTATGGCTACACCTTC. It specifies CASSLMEGAVLGYGYTF.

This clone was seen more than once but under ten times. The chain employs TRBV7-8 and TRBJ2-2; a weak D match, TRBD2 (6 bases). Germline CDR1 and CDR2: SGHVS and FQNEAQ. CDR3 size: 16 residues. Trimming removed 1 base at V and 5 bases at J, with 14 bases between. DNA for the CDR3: TGTGCCAGCAGCTTAGTTTCCGGGGGAGGAACCGGGGAGCTGTTTTTT. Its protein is CASSLVSGGGTGELFF.

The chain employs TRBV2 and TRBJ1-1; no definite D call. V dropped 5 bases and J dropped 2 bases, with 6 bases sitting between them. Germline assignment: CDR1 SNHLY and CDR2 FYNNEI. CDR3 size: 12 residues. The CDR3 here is CASSRSNTEAFF. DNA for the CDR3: TGTGCCAGCAGTCGTTCCAACACTGAAGCTTTCTTT. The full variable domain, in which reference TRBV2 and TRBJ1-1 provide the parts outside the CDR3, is EPEVTQTPSHQVTQMGQEVILRCVPISNHLYFYWYRQILGQKVEFLVSFYNNEISEKSEIFDDQFSVERPDGSNFTLKIRSTKLEDSAMYFCASSRSNTEAFFGQGTRLTVV.

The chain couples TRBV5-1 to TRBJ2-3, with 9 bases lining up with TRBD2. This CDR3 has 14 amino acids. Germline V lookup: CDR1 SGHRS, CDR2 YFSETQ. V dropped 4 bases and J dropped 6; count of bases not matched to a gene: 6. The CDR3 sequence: CASSPVAGDDTQYF. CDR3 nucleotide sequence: TGCGCCAGCAGCCCTGTAGCGGGGGACGATACGCAGTATTTT.

The CDR3 sequence: CATSRDSNQPQHF. CDR3 DNA sequence: TGTGCCACTAGCCGGGACAGCAATCAGCCCCAGCATTTT. The chain uses TRBV6-5 and TRBJ1-5; D possibly corresponds to TRBD1 (5 bases). The CDR3 loop spans 13 amino acids. V was cut by 10 bases and J by 1 base, with 11 bases left in between. The germline CDR1 and CDR2 sequences are MNHEY and SVGAGI.